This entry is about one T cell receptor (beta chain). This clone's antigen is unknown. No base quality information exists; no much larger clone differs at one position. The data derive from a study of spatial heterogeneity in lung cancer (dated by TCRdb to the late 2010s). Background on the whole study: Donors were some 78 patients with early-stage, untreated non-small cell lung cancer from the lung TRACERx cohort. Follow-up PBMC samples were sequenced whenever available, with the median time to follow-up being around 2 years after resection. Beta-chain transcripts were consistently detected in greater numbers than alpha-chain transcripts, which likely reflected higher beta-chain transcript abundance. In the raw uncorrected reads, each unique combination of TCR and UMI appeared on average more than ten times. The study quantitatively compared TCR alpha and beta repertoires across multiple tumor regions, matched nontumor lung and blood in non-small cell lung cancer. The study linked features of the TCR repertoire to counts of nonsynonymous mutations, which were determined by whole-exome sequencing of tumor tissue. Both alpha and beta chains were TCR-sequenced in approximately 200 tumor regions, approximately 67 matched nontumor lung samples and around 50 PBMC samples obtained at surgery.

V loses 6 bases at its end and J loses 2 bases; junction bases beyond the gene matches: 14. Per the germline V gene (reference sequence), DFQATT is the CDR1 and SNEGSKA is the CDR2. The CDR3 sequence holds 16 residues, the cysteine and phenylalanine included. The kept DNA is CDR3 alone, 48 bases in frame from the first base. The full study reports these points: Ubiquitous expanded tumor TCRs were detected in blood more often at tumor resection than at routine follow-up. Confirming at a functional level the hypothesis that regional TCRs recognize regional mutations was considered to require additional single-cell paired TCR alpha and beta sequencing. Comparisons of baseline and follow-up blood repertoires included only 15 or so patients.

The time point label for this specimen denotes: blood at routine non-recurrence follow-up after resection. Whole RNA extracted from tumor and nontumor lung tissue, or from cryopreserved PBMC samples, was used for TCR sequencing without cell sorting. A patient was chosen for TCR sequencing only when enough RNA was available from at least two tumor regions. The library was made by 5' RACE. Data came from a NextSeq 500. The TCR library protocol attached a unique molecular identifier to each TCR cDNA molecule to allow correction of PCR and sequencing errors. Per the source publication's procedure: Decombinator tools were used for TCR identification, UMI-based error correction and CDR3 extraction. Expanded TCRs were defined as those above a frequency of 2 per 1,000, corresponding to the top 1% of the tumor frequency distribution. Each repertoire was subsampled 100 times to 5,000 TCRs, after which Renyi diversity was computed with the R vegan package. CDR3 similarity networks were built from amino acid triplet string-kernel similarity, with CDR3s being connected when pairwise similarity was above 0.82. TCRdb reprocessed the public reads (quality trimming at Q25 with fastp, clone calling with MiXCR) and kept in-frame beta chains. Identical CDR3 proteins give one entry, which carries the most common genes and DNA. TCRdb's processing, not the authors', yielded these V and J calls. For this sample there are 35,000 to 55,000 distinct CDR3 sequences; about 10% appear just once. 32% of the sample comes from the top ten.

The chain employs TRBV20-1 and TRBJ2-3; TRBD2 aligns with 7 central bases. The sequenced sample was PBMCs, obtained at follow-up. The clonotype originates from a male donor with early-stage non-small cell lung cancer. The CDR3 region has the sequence CSATGGGGTHTDTQYF. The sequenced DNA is TGCAGTGCCACCGGAGGCGGGGGAACCCACACAGATACGCAGTATTTT.